This T cell receptor beta chain was recorded in a study of identical twins. Worth noting for this clonotype: Its antigen is not identified.

Each CDR3 protein is one row after TCRdb ran MiXCR on the 5' RACE reads. The sample holds just under 550,000 distinct CDR3 sequences, around 15% seen once. Study-level findings and limits: It was cross-sectional statistical analysis, not following the same donors, that the conclusions relied on. Memory repertoires showed no such pattern, whereas abundant cord blood beta clonotypes carried fewer insertions.

V was shortened by 2 bases and J by 0 bases, with 11 bases between the two germline ends. The CDR3 length is 14 residues. Germline assignment: CDR1 DFQATT and CDR2 SNEGSKA (reference sequence). This same sample was also taken into another study, of yellow fever vaccine responses in identical twins.

The receptor was isolated from a young woman in good health. Sequences were obtained from CD4+ T cells sorted from blood. The rearrangement links TRBV20-1 to TRBJ2-7, with D uncertain. CDR3 region: CSARSTGHSYEQYF. The DNA for the CDR3 is TGCAGTGCTAGATCCACCGGGCACTCCTACGAGCAGTACTTC.